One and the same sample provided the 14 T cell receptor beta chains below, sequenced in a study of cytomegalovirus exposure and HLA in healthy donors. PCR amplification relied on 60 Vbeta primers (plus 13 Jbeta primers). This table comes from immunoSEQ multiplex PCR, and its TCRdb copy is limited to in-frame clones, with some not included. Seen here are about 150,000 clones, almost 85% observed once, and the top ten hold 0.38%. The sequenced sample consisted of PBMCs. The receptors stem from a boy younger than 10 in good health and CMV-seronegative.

As DNA, the CDR3 is TGCGCCAGCAGCCCTCTGCTCGGGTCCTACAATGAGCAGTTCTTC. Translating gives CASSPLLGSYNEQFF. J is TRBJ2-1 and V is TRBV4-1; unclear D gene. This CDR3 is built from 15 residues. The germline gives CDR1 MGHRA, CDR2 YSYEKL. Deletions cut 4 bases from V and 1 base from J, with 11 bases between.

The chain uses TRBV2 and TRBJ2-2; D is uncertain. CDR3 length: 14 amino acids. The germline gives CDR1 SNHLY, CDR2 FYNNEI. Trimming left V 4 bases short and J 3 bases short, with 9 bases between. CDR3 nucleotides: TGTGCCAGCAGTGGAACCACAGACACCGGGGAGCTGTTTTTT. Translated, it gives CASSGTTDTGELFF.

CDR3 sequence: CASSLGTSGMGSLYF. The CDR3 DNA reads as TGTGCCAGCAGCTTAGGGACTAGCGGGATGGGGTCTCTGTACTTC. This rearrangement joins TRBV7-3 to TRBJ2-5, with 13 positions matching TRBD2. Germline loops: CDR1 SGHTA, CDR2 FQGTGA. J lost 13 bases, V lost 2 bases, and 10 bases had no gene match. CDR3 length equals 15 residues.

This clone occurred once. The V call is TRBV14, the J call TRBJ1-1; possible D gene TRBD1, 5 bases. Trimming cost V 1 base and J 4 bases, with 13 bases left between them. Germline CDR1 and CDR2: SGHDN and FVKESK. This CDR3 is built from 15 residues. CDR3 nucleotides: TGTGCCAGCAGCCAAGGTAAAGGGGCGGCCACTGAAGCTTTCTTT. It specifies CASSQGKGAATEAFF.

The CDR3 region is CASRGRLADNYEQYF. CDR3 nucleotide sequence: TGTGCCAGCAGGGGCAGACTAGCAGACAACTACGAGCAGTACTTC. This sequence joins TRBV5-6 and TRBJ2-7; 7 bases are a match to TRBD2. CDR3 length equals 15 residues. Germline V gives CDR1 SGHDT, CDR2 YYEEEE. The V segment lost 5 bases and the J segment 3 bases; nucleotides outside the gene matches: 11. The whole variable domain, filled in from reference TRBV5-6 and TRBJ2-7, reads DAGVTQSPTHLIKTRGQQVTLRCSPKSGHDTVSWYQQALGQGPQFIFQYYEEEERQRGNFPDRFSGHQFPNYSSELNVNALLLGDSALYLCASRGRLADNYEQYFGPGTRLTVT.

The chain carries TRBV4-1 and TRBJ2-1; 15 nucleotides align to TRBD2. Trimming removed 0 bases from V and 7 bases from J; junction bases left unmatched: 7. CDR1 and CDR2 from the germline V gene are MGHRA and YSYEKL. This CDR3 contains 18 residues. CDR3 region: CASSQDGLAGGWGNEQFF. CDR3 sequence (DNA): TGCGCCAGCAGCCAAGACGGACTAGCGGGAGGGTGGGGGAATGAGCAGTTCTTC.

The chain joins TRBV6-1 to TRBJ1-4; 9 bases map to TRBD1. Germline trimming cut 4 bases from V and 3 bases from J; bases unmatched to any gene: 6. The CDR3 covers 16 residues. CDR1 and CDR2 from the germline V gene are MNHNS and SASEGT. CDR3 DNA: TGTGCCAGCAGTGGCGACAGGGGGATAGCTAATGAAAAACTGTTTTTT. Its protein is CASSGDRGIANEKLFF.

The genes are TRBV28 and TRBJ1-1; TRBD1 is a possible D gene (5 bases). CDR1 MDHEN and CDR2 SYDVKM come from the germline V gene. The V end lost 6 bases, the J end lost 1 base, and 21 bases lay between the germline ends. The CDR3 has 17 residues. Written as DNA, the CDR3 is TGTGCCAGCAGCACCGCGGGGGAAGGGGTCACGAACACTGAAGCTTTCTTT. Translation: CASSTAGEGVTNTEAFF.

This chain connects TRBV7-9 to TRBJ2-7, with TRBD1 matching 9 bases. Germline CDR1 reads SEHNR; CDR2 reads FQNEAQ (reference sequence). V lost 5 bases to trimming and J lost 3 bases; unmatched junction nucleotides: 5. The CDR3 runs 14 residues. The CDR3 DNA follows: TGTGCCAGCAGCGAAGACAGGGGGATCTACGAGCAGTACTTC. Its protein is CASSEDRGIYEQYF.

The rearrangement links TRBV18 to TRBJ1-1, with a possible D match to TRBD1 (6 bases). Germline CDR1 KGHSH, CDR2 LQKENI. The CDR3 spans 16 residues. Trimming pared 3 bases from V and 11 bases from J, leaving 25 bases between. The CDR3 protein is CASSPPGQQGSGLAFF. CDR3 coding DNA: TGTGCCAGCTCACCCCCGGGGCAGCAGGGGAGTGGGTTGGCTTTCTTT.

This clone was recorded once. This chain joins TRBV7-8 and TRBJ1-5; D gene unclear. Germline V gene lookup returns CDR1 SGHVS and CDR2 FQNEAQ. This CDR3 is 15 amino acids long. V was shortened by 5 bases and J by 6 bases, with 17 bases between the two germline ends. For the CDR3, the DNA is TGTGCCAGCAGCATAGGGAAGGAGGTCGCTCAGCCCCAGCATTTT. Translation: CASSIGKEVAQPQHF.

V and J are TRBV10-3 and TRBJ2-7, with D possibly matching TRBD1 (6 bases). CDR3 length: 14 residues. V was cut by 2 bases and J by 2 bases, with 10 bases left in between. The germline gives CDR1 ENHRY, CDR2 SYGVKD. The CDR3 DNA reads TGTGCCATCAGTGAGCAGGACAGAGCCTACGAGCAGTACTTC. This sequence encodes CAISEQDRAYEQYF.

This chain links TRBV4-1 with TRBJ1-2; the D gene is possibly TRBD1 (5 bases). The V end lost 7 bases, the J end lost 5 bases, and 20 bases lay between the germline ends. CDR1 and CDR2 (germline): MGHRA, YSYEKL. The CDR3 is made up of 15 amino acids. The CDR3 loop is CASMAPGGRKYGYTF. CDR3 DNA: TGCGCCAGCATGGCCCCTGGGGGGAGGAAATATGGCTACACCTTC.

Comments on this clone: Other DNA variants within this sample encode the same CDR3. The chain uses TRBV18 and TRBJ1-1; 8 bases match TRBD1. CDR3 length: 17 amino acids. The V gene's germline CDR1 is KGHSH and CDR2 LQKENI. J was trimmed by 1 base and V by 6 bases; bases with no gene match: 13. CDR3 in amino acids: CASSPIGMGQANTEAFF. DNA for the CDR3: TGTGCCAGCTCTCCAATCGGAATGGGACAGGCGAACACTGAAGCTTTCTTT. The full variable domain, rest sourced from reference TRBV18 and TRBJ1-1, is NAGVMQNPRHLVRRRGQEARLRCSPMKGHSHVYWYRQLPEEGLKFMVYLQKENIIDESGMPKERFSAEFPKEGPSILRIQQVVRGDSAAYFCASSPIGMGQANTEAFFGQGTRLTVV.